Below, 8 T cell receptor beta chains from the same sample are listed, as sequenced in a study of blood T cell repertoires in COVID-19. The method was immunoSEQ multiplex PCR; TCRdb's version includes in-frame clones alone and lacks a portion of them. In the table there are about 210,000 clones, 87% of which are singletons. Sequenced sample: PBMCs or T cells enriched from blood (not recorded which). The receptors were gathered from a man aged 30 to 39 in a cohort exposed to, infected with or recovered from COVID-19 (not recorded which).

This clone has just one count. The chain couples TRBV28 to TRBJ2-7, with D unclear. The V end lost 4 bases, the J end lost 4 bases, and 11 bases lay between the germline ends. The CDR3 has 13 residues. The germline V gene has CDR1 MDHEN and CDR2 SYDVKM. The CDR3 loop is CASSSGSRYEQYF. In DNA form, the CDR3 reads TGTGCCAGCAGTTCCGGGTCGCGGTACGAGCAGTACTTC.

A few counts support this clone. The CDR3 here is CASSPTPGWDGWGGYTF. The CDR3 DNA reads TGTGCCAGCAGCCCCACGCCAGGGTGGGATGGATGGGGTGGCTACACCTTC. This chain links TRBV28 with TRBJ1-2, with D possibly TRBD1 on 5 matching bases. Trimming left V 6 bases short and J 7 bases short, with 27 bases between. Germline V gene lookup returns CDR1 MDHEN and CDR2 SYDVKM. This CDR3 region has 17 residues.

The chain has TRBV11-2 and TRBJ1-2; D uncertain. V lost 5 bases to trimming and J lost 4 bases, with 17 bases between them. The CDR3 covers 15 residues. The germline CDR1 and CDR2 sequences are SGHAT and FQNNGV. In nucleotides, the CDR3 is TGTGCCAGCAGCCCCTTGGGAGGGTTTTCCTATGGCTACACCTTC. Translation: CASSPLGGFSYGYTF.

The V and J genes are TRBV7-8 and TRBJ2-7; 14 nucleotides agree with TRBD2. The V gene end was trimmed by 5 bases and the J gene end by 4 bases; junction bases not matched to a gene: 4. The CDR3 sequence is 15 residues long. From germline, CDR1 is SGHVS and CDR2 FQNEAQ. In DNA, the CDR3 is TGTGCCAGCAGCACCGGGACTAGCGGGAGATACGAGCAGTACTTC. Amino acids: CASSTGTSGRYEQYF.

The CDR3 nucleotides read TGTGCCAGCAGCTTAGCGGGAGGGCCGGGGTACGAGCAGTACTTC. Translating gives CASSLAGGPGYEQYF. The chain carries TRBV7-3 and TRBJ2-7; 9 positions match TRBD2. The CDR3 contains 15 residues. CDR1 is SGHTA, CDR2 FQGTGA, per germline. The V segment lost 2 bases and the J segment 4 bases; nucleotides outside the gene matches: 6. Full variable domain (outside the CDR3, taken from reference TRBV7-3 and TRBJ2-7): GAGVSQTPSNKVTEKGKYVELRCDPISGHTALYWYRQSLGQGPEFLIYFQGTGAADDSGLPNDRFFAVRPEGSVSTLKIQRTERGDSAVYLCASSLAGGPGYEQYFGPGTRLTVT.

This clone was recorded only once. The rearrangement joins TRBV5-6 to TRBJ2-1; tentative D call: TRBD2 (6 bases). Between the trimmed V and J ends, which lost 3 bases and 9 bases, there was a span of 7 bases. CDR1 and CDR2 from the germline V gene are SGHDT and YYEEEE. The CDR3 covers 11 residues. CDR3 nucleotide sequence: TGTGCCAGCAGCTCTAGCGTTGAGCAGTTCTTC. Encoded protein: CASSSSVEQFF.

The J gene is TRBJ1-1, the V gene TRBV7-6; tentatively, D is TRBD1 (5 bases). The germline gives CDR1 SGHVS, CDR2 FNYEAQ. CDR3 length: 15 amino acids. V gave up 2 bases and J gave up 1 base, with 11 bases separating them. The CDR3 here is CASSLYNRPNTEAFF. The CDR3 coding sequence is TGTGCCAGCAGCTTATATAACAGGCCGAACACTGAAGCTTTCTTT.

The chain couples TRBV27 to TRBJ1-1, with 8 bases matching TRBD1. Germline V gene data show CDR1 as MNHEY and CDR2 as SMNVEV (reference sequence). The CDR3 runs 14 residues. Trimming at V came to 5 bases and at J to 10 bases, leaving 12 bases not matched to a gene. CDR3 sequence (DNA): TGTGCCAGCAGTACCCACTTCGACAGGGGCTCAGCTTTCTTT. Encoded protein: CASSTHFDRGSAFF.